The clone carrying this TCR beta chain was counted once. The sample originates from a study of T cells in Graves' hyperthyroidism and ophthalmopathy. Amplification of TCR beta CDR3 regions used RNA as the template. An initial round of RT-PCR targeting the TCR CDR3 relied on the HTBI primer set. Each CDR3 protein gets one entry after TCRdb re-called the multiplex PCR reads with MiXCR. The sample has approximately 360,000 distinct CDR3 sequences; around a quarter are singletons. The CDR3 runs 13 residues. Trimming stripped 7 bases from V and 4 bases from J, with 10 bases between. The sequence was collected from a man between 45 and 60 years old with Graves' hyperthyroidism. The specimen sequenced was blood. The chain uses TRBV12-3 or TRBV12-4 and TRBJ2-2, with D uncertain. The chain's CDR3 is CASINSLTGELFF. The CDR3 DNA is TGTGCCAGCATTAACAGTCTCACCGGGGAGCTGTTTTTT.